Listed here is a single TCR beta chain. The entry originates in a study of T cell changes during pregnancy in multiple sclerosis. Profiled with immunoSEQ multiplex PCR; TCRdb holds only in-frame clones, not every one. Of 85,000 to 100,000 clones listed, around 93% are singletons. The CDR3 runs to 17 residues. V was clipped by 5 bases and J by 3 bases; unmatched bases: 7. Germline-derived CDR1 and CDR2 are SEHNR and FQNEAQ (reference sequence). The clonotype comes from a female donor with multiple sclerosis, enrolled in a pregnancy study. This chain connects TRBV7-9 to TRBJ2-1; TRBD2 matches at 13 bases. The sequenced sample was peripheral blood, obtained after pregnancy. The CDR3 protein is CASSAGTSGTLYNEQFF. The CDR3 region has the DNA TGTGCCAGCAGCGCCGGGACTAGCGGGACCCTCTACAATGAGCAGTTCTTC.